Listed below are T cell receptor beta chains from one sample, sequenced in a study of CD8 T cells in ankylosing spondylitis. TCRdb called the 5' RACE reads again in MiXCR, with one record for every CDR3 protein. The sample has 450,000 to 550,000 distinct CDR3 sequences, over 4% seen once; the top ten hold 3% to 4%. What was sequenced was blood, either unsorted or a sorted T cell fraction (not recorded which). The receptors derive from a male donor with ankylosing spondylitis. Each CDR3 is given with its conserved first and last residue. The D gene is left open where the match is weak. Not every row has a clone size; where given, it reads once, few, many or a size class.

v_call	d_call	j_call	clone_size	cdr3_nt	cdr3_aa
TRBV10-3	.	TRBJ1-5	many	TGTGCCATCAGTGAGTCTGGTTTCGGGAGCAATCAGCCCCAGCATTTT	CAISESGFGSNQPQHF
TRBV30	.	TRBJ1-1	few	TGTGCCTGGAGTGTACGGGACGCCGGGAATGAAGCTTTCTTT	CAWSVRDAGNEAFF
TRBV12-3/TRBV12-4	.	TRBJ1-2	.	TGTGCCAGCAGTATGCTGACAGCACCTCTCTATGGCTACACCTTC	CASSMLTAPLYGYTF
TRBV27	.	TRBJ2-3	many	TGTGCCAGCGCTTCCGCCCAGGGCACAGATACGCAGTATTTT	CASASAQGTDTQYF
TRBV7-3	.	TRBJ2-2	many	TGTGCCAGCAGCTCTGTACCACAGGCCGGGGAGCTGTTTTTT	CASSSVPQAGELFF
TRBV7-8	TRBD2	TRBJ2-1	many	TGTGCCAGCAGCTTAGTAGCGGGAGAGTACAATGAGCAGTTCTTC	CASSLVAGEYNEQFF
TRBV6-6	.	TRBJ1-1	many	TGTGCCAGCAGTTACACAGAGGAGACTGAAGCTTTCTTT	CASSYTEETEAFF
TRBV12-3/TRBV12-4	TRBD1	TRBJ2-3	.	TGTGCCAGCAGCCCACGACAGGGAGTCTACCTGGGCACAGATACGCAGTATTTT	CASSPRQGVYLGTDTQYF
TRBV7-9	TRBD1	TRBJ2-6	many	TGTGCCAGCAGAAGGGACAGGCTGCTCTCTGGGGCCAACGTCCTGACTTTC	CASRRDRLLSGANVLTF
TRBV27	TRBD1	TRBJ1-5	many	TGTGCCAGCAAGGGACAGGGATTCTACAATCAGCCCCAGCATTTT	CASKGQGFYNQPQHF